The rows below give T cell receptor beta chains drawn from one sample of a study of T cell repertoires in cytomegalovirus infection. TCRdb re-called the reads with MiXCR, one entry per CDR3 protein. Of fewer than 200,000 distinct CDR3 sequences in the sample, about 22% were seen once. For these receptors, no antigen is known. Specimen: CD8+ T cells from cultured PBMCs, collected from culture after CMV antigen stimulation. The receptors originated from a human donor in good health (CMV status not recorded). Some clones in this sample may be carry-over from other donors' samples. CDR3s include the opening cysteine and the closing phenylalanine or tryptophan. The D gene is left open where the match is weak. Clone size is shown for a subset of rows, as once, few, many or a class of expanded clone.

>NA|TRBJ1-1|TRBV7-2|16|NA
CASSSLREIRNTEAFF
TGTGCCAGCAGCTCCCTCCGGGAAATACGGAACACTGAAGCTTTCTTT
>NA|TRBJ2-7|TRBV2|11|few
CASSWVHEQYF
TGTGCCAGCAGTTGGGTACACGAGCAGTACTTC
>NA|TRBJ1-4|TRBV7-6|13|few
CASSPGVREKLFF
TGTGCCAGCAGCCCGGGCGTACGTGAAAAACTGTTTTTT
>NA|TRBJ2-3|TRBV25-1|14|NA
CASSEFGSGETQYF
TGTGCCAGCAGTGAATTCGGTTCAGGGGAGACGCAGTATTTT
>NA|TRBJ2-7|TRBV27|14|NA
CASRPGPSSYEQYF
TGTGCCAGCAGACCCGGGCCGAGCTCCTACGAGCAGTACTTC
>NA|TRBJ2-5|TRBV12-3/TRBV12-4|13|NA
CASSLSGVETQYF
TGTGCCAGCAGTTTATCGGGGGTAGAGACCCAGTACTTC
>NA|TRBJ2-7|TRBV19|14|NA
CASSFTREVGEQYF
TGTGCCAGTAGTTTCACGCGGGAAGTCGGCGAGCAGTACTTC
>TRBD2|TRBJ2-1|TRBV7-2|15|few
CASSPSAGRDNEQFF
TGTGCCAGCAGCCCCTCCGCTGGGAGGGATAATGAGCAGTTCTTC
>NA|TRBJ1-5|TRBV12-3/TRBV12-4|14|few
CASSPFAGSQPQHF
TGTGCCAGCAGTCCGTTCGCTGGATCCCAGCCCCAGCATTTT
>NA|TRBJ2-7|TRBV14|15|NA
CASSLGPTVSYEQYF
TGTGCCAGCAGCCTCGGTCCGACAGTTTCCTACGAGCAGTACTTC